Following are 3 T cell receptor beta chains from one sample sequenced in a study of blood T cell repertoires in COVID-19. Assay: immunoSEQ multiplex PCR; the TCRdb copy retains only in-frame clones and omits some. Here the sample spans 53,000 or so clones, about nine tenths being singletons. Sequencing was done on a sample of peripheral blood. All receptors derive from a man aged 40-50 years with acute or convalescent COVID-19.

This rearrangement joins TRBV7-2 to TRBJ1-2; D possibly corresponds to TRBD1 (6 bases). The V and J ends lost 3 bases and 2 bases respectively, with 22 bases between them. This CDR3 spans 18 amino acids. The germline CDR1 and CDR2 sequences are SGHTA and FQGNSA. This chain's CDR3 is CASSFIFPNREGNYGYTF. The CDR3 DNA is TGTGCCAGCAGCTTTATATTTCCCAACAGGGAAGGGAACTATGGCTACACCTTC.

The J gene is TRBJ2-6, the V gene TRBV25-1; 11 bases are shared with TRBD1. The junction had 3 bases not matched to a gene; V was cut back by 5 bases and J by 0 bases. Germline V gene lookup returns CDR1 MGHDK and CDR2 SYGVNS. The CDR3 runs 17 residues. The CDR3 nucleotides are TGTGCCAGCAGTCCTGGGACAGGGGGCTCTGGGGCCAACGTCCTGACTTTC. Translating gives CASSPGTGGSGANVLTF.

This rearrangement joins TRBV5-1 to TRBJ2-1; 7 bases fit TRBD2. The length of the CDR3 is 15 residues. Germline V gene sequence: CDR1 SGHRS, CDR2 YFSETQ. V lost 0 bases and J lost 5; bases outside the gene matches: 5. The CDR3 region has the DNA TGCGCCAGCAGCTTGGTAAGCGGGGATAACAATGAGCAGTTCTTC. Its protein product is CASSLVSGDNNEQFF.